What follows are 2 T cell receptor beta chains derived from one specimen sequenced in a study of blood T cell repertoires in COVID-19 (dated by TCRdb to 2018 to 2020). Receptor amplification or capture employed the immunoSEQ multiplex PCR assay. TCRdb re-hosts the immuneACCESS table, in-frame sequences only. Its copies lack some clones; in the studies checked, an unresolved V gene accounts for under half of them, and the cause for the rest is not known. This sample lists roughly 70,000 clones; around nine tenths were detected once. Around 3.9% of the sample rests with the top ten. Sequencing was carried out using peripheral blood. The source is a man aged 65-85 years with acute or convalescent COVID-19.

The chain combines TRBV30 with TRBJ2-7; D gene unclear. Trimming removed 3 bases from V and 1 base from J, with 13 bases in between. CDR3 size: 14 residues. In germline, CDR1 is GTSNPN, CDR2 SVGIG (reference sequence). The CDR3 is CAWRTEKPSYEQYF. The CDR3 DNA reads as TGTGCCTGGAGGACTGAAAAACCTTCCTACGAGCAGTACTTC.

The gene calls are TRBV2 and TRBJ1-6, with 8 bases aligning to TRBD1. This CDR3 region has 15 residues. Germline CDR1 reads SNHLY; CDR2 reads FYNNEI. The trim removed 4 bases at V and 10 bases at J, leaving 9 bases unmatched. The CDR3, as DNA: TGTGCCAGCAGTGGACAACAGGGGGTTTGGTCACCCCTCCACTTT. It specifies CASSGQQGVWSPLHF. The full variable domain, rest sourced from reference TRBV2 and TRBJ1-6, is EPEVTQTPSHQVTQMGQEVILRCVPISNHLYFYWYRQILGQKVEFLVSFYNNEISEKSEIFDDQFSVERPDGSNFTLKIRSTKLEDSAMYFCASSGQQGVWSPLHFGNGTRLTVT.